Detailed here is one T cell receptor (beta chain). Its antigen is unknown. Primed by a sample-barcoded 5' primer and a J-beta primer mix, a second PCR proceeded for about 7 to 11 cycles. TCRdb re-analysed the 5' RACE reads in MiXCR, keeping a single row per CDR3 protein. The repertoire holds around 790,000 distinct CDR3 sequences, with under 55% as singletons. Each sample had at least 6 million PBMCs isolated. This entry is derived from a study of blood T cells in healthy people across ages. Whole-study context: About one barcoded beta molecule per two T cells came from capture by template switching.

Findings of the study overall: Age brought a roughly linear fall in TCR beta diversity measured per million T cells.

Per germline, CDR1 KGHSH and CDR2 LQKENI. V was trimmed by 1 base and J by 1 base, leaving 13 bases between them. CDR3 length: 17 residues. V usage is TRBV18 and J usage is TRBJ2-2; possible D gene TRBD1, 5 bases. Material for sequencing was blood. The sequence derives from a man between 60 and 75 years old in good health. CDR3: CASSPQQAGMNTGELFF. The CDR3 nucleotides read TGTGCCAGCTCACCACAGCAAGCAGGGATGAACACCGGGGAGCTGTTTTTT.